A single sample is the source of the 8 T cell receptor beta chains below, sequenced in a study of vaccination and CD4 T cells after COVID-19. The study sequenced cultured CD4+ T cell DNA using the Oncomine TCR Beta short-read assay. TCRdb ran MiXCR on the PCR reads and lists one entry per CDR3 protein. The table lists about 15,000 distinct CDR3 sequences, 40% to 55% of them singletons. For these TCRs, the target antigens are not known. Treatment defined: approximately 9-day PBMC culture with coronavirus spike peptide pools or control peptides (ViraFEST assay). The sample in question was CD4+ T cells from blood, cultured in vitro, obtained before SARS-CoV-2 vaccination. The receptor set was obtained from a human donor who had recovered from COVID-19.

This clonotype was seen more than once but under ten times. This chain connects TRBV9 to TRBJ2-5; 12 bases map to TRBD2. This CDR3 is built from 18 residues. V dropped 4 bases and J dropped 4; count of bases not matched to a gene: 14. Germline V gene data show CDR1 as SGDLS and CDR2 as YYNGEE. CDR3 amino acids: CASSPEGGRLAGAETQYF. CDR3 nucleotide sequence: TGTGCCAGCAGCCCTGAGGGGGGGAGACTAGCGGGAGCAGAGACCCAGTACTTC.

This clonotype turned up a few times. The chain has TRBV30 and TRBJ1-5, with 8 bases aligning to TRBD1. The CDR3 spans 13 residues. V dropped 2 bases and J dropped 6; count of bases not matched to a gene: 3. Germline V gene lookup returns CDR1 GTSNPN and CDR2 SVGIG (reference sequence). The CDR3 is CAWSPGGRQPQHF. CDR3 nucleotides: TGTGCCTGGAGTCCAGGGGGCCGTCAGCCCCAGCATTTT.

The rearrangement joins TRBV6-5 to TRBJ1-1; D not certain. CDR1 is MNHEY and CDR2 is SVGAGI in the germline V gene. The ends were cut back, 4 bases at V and 0 bases at J, with 9 bases in the middle. The length of the CDR3 is 14 residues. The CDR3 region has the DNA TGTGCCAGCAGTTCTGGCAATATGAACACTGAAGCTTTCTTT. Translation: CASSSGNMNTEAFF.

J is TRBJ1-3 and V is TRBV28; a possible D gene is TRBD1 (5 bases). The CDR3 sequence is 13 residues long. Germline CDR1 MDHEN, CDR2 SYDVKM. With 5 bases removed from V and 7 bases from J, the gap between germline ends came to 12 bases. The CDR3 region has the DNA TGTGCCAGCAGTACGGGCCGGGGGAACACCATATATTTT. As protein: CASSTGRGNTIYF.

The rearrangement joins TRBV20-1 to TRBJ2-1; D remains ambiguous. This CDR3 region has 10 residues. CDR1 is DFQATT, CDR2 SNEGSKA, per germline (reference sequence). Deletions cut 6 bases from V and 7 bases from J, with 7 bases between. CDR3 coding DNA: TGCAGTGCCCCCCTGAATGAGCAGTTCTTC. Translation: CSAPLNEQFF.

V gene TRBV5-1 combines with J gene TRBJ2-5; the D gene is possibly TRBD2 (5 bases). Looked up from germline, CDR1 is SGHRS and CDR2 is YFSETQ. The CDR3 contains 14 residues. The V end lost 4 bases, the J end lost 5 bases, and 15 bases lay between the germline ends. The DNA for the CDR3 is TGCGCCAGCAGCCAAGGGAGTACTAGGGAGACCCAGTACTTC. Protein sequence: CASSQGSTRETQYF.

On this clonotype itself: The junction departs from the called germline gene at one end, perhaps through a read error. This chain connects TRBV15 to TRBJ1-3, with D tentatively TRBD1 (5 bases). The CDR3 contains 18 residues. Germline V lookup: CDR1 LNHNV, CDR2 YYDKDF (reference sequence). CDR3 DNA: TGTGCCACCAGCAGAGAGGGTCGGGGCCTCCTCTCTGGAGACACCATATATTTT. It specifies CATSREGRGLLSGDTIYF.

This chain connects TRBV18 to TRBJ1-1; D is undetermined. The germline V and J ends were trimmed by 3 bases and 0 bases, with 11 bases remaining between them. This CDR3 has 15 amino acids. CDR1 KGHSH and CDR2 LQKENI come from the germline V gene. The CDR3 here is CASSPYGVVNTEAFF. The CDR3 nucleotides read TGTGCCAGCTCACCTTACGGCGTTGTGAACACTGAAGCTTTCTTT.